This entry features one T cell receptor beta chain sequence. The antigen remains unidentified. The CDR3 runs to 15 residues. In germline, CDR1 is SGHAT, CDR2 FQNNGV. Trimming at V came to 3 bases and at J to 2 bases, leaving 3 bases not matched to a gene. When the RNA was reverse transcribed, random hexamers were used with an input of roughly 0.5 to 1 ug. An immunoSEQ multiplex PCR generated amplified TCR beta CDR3 products spanning 54 Vbeta and 13 Jbeta. MiXCR, run by TCRdb on the immunoSEQ multiplex PCR reads, gives a single entry per CDR3 protein. The sample includes roughly 200,000 distinct CDR3 sequences, 95% of them seen just once. This sample was included in a study of CD8 T cells in Susac syndrome. Study-level results: A relatively small number of individuals underwent TCR sequencing and HLA analysis.

CD8+ and CD4+ T cells from blood underwent TCR beta sequencing. Bulk CD8+ and CD4+ cells came from magnetic negative isolation; CD8+ TEMRA by FACS. Material: CD4+ T cells from PBMCs. The chain joins TRBV11-2 to TRBJ2-1; 8 bases are shared with TRBD2. This clonotype was obtained from a human donor with multiple sclerosis. CDR3 DNA: TGTGCCAGCAGCTTTGAGCGGGAGCCCTACAATGAGCAGTTCTTC. This encodes CASSFEREPYNEQFF.